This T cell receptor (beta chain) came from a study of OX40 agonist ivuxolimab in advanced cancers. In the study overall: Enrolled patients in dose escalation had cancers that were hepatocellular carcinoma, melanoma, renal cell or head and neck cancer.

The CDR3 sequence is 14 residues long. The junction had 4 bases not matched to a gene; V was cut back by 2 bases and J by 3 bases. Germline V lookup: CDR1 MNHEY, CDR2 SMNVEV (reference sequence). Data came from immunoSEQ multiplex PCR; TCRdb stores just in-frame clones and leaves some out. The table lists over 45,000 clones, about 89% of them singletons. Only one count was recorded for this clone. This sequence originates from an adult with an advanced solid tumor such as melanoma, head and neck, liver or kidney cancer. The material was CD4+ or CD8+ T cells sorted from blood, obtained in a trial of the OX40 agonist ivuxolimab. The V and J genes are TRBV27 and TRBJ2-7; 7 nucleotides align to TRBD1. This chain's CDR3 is CASSLRQGYYEQYF. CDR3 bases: TGTGCCAGCAGTTTACGACAGGGTTACTACGAGCAGTACTTC.